The 8 T cell receptor beta chains reported below all come from one sample, sequenced in a study of T cells expressing NK-cell markers. TCRdb reprocessed the 5' RACE reads, with one entry per CDR3 protein and no DNA. The listing records around 470,000 distinct CDR3 sequences. Material for sequencing was blood T cells: a sorted CD56 or NKG2C T cell subset, CD4+ or CD8+ T cells, or bulk PBMC T cells (not recorded which). The source is a woman between 50 and 59 years old in good health.

This chain joins TRBV29-1 and TRBJ2-2; TCRdb returns TRBD2, unconfirmable since there is no DNA. This CDR3 contains 14 residues. CDR1 and CDR2 from the germline V gene are SQVTM and ANQGSEA. CDR3 loop: CSVLSGRFAGELFF.

The V call is TRBV20-1, the J call TRBJ2-2; TCRdb's D call, TRBD1, is unchecked because there is no DNA. This CDR3 region has 19 residues. The V gene's germline CDR1 is DFQATT and CDR2 SNEGSKA (reference sequence). CDR3 protein: CSARVPPGQGAWNTGELFF.

The chain links TRBV5-1 to TRBJ2-3; TCRdb calls TRBD2, which cannot be checked without DNA. This CDR3 is built from 15 residues. Germline V gene lookup returns CDR1 SGHRS and CDR2 YFSETQ. The CDR3 region is CASSLSGTSTDTQYF.

This chain uses TRBV2 with TRBJ1-5; TCRdb lists TRBD1, though no DNA is available to test this call. Germline V gives CDR1 SNHLY, CDR2 FYNNEI. CDR3 size: 16 residues. Here the CDR3 reads CASSRQGGLIDQPQHF.

This chain links TRBV20-1 with TRBJ1-2. The CDR3 is 13 amino acids. The germline V gene has CDR1 DFQATT and CDR2 SNEGSKA (reference sequence). The CDR3: CSAPGGRGKGYTF.

The chain couples TRBV19 to TRBJ1-3; TCRdb returns TRBD1, unconfirmable since there is no DNA. The CDR3 length is 15 residues. From germline, CDR1 is LNHDA and CDR2 SQIVND (reference sequence). CDR3 residues: CASSTQGEAGNTIYF.

The rearrangement links TRBV30 to TRBJ2-1; TCRdb's D call of TRBD1 is untestable without DNA. Germline V gene lookup returns CDR1 GTSNPN and CDR2 SVGIG (reference sequence). The CDR3 has 14 residues. CDR3 sequence reads: CAWNPRRAYNEQFF.

V is TRBV6-6 and J is TRBJ2-1; TCRdb lists TRBD2, though no DNA is available to test this call. The germline CDR1 and CDR2 sequences are MNHNY and SVGAGI (reference sequence). This CDR3 is built from 15 residues. CDR3 in amino acids: CASSKREPLRDEQFF.